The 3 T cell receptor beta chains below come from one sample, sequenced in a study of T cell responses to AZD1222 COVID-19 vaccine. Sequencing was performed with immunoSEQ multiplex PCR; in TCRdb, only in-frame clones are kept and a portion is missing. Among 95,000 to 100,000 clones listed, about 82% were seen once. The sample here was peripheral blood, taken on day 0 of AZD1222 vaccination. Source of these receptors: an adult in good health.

Here the CDR3 reads CASSLTGQGLSTDTQYF. The CDR3 DNA reads as TGTGCCAGCAGTTTAACCGGGCAGGGACTTAGCACAGATACGCAGTATTTT. V is TRBV28 and J is TRBJ2-3, with TRBD2 as a possible D gene (6 bases). Germline V gene lookup returns CDR1 MDHEN and CDR2 SYDVKM. CDR3 length: 17 residues. V lost 2 bases and J lost 0, with 15 bases in between.

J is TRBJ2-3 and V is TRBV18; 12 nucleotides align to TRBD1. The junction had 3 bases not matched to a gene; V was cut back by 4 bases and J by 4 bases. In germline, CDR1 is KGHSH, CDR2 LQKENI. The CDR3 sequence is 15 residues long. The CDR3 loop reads CASSRGTGGADTQYF. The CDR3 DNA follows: TGTGCCAGCTCACGAGGGACAGGGGGCGCAGATACGCAGTATTTT.

The CDR3 protein is CSVETIRGPLYEQYF. CDR3 coding DNA: TGCAGCGTTGAGACGATCAGGGGGCCCTTGTACGAGCAGTACTTC. J is TRBJ2-7 and V is TRBV29-1; 8 bases line up with TRBD1. Germline V gene lookup returns CDR1 SQVTM and CDR2 ANQGSEA. The CDR3 length is 15 residues. J lost 4 bases, V lost 3 bases, and 11 bases had no gene match.